A selection of T cell receptor beta chains follows, all from one sample in a study of neurological immune-mediated disorders. MiXCR, run by TCRdb on the 5' RACE reads, gives a single entry per CDR3 protein. In the table there are 28,000 or so distinct CDR3 sequences, less than 15% of which are singletons. Sequencing was done on a sample of PBMCs. The receptors were gathered from a man aged 55 to 70 in good health. CDR3s include the opening cysteine and the closing phenylalanine or tryptophan. The order of the fields is V gene, D gene, clone size, J gene, CDR3 protein, CDR3 DNA. A D gene is named only where the DNA matches it firmly. The listing skips clone size in some rows; elsewhere it reads once, few, many or a size class.

v_gene: TRBV10-3; d_gene: TRBD1; abundance: few; j_gene: TRBJ2-3; CDR3aa: CAIRKTPGQATDTQYF; CDR3nt: TGTGCCATCAGAAAAACCCCGGGACAGGCTACAGATACGCAGTATTTT
v_gene: TRBV12-3/TRBV12-4; d_gene: .; abundance: many; j_gene: TRBJ1-3; CDR3aa: CASDTRQAHSGNTIYF; CDR3nt: TGTGCCAGCGACACTCGACAGGCCCACTCTGGAAACACCATATATTTT
v_gene: TRBV7-2; d_gene: .; abundance: many; j_gene: TRBJ2-7; CDR3aa: CASSPSRAGNPYAQYF; CDR3nt: TGTGCCAGCAGCCCCTCTCGGGCAGGGAACCCCTACGCGCAGTACTTC
v_gene: TRBV7-8; d_gene: TRBD1; abundance: many; j_gene: TRBJ2-7; CDR3aa: CASSLRGHTGTGNYEQYF; CDR3nt: TGTGCCAGCAGCTTACGAGGACACACCGGGACAGGTAACTACGAGCAGTACTTC
v_gene: TRBV10-1; d_gene: .; abundance: many; j_gene: TRBJ1-1; CDR3aa: CASRVGFNTEAFF; CDR3nt: TGCGCCAGCAGGGTGGGTTTCAACACTGAAGCTTTCTTT
v_gene: TRBV20-1; d_gene: TRBD2; abundance: many; j_gene: TRBJ2-7; CDR3aa: CSARDSGKYEQYF; CDR3nt: TGCAGTGCTAGGGATAGCGGGAAGTACGAGCAGTACTTC
v_gene: TRBV20-1; d_gene: .; abundance: many; j_gene: TRBJ2-7; CDR3aa: CSATIGTSRPYEQYF; CDR3nt: TGCAGTGCTACGATTGGAACTAGCAGACCCTACGAGCAGTACTTC
v_gene: TRBV20-1; d_gene: .; abundance: many; j_gene: TRBJ2-1; CDR3aa: CSARDRGFSYNEQFF; CDR3nt: TGCAGTGCTAGAGACCGGGGTTTCTCCTACAATGAGCAGTTCTTC
v_gene: TRBV6-6; d_gene: TRBD2; abundance: .; j_gene: TRBJ2-5; CDR3aa: CASRTSVRETQYF; CDR3nt: TGTGCCAGCAGGACTAGCGTTCGGGAGACCCAGTACTTC
v_gene: TRBV12-3/TRBV12-4; d_gene: .; abundance: many; j_gene: TRBJ2-1; CDR3aa: CASSGGVSSYNEQFF; CDR3nt: TGTGCCAGCAGTGGGGGAGTGAGCTCCTACAATGAGCAGTTCTTC
v_gene: TRBV20-1; d_gene: .; abundance: many; j_gene: TRBJ2-4; CDR3aa: CSAPRVGAINIQYF; CDR3nt: TGCAGTGCCCCAAGGGTAGGAGCTATAAACATTCAGTACTTC